These 2 T cell receptor beta chains were all obtained from the same sample, sequenced in a study of T-cell reconstitution after alpha-beta-depleted transplantation in children (dated by TCRdb to 2015 to 2016). Library method: PCR. These reads were obtained on an Illumina HiSeq 2500. TCR libraries were prepared with molecular barcoding, using unique molecular identifiers to normalize TCRbeta repertoire quantification. TCRdb redid the processing of the public reads, applying fastp at Q25 and MiXCR, and retained in-frame beta chains. Here each entry gathers all rows of one CDR3 protein and keeps the most common genes and DNA. The sample records 700,000 or so distinct CDR3 sequences, about an eighth of which are singletons. Roughly 0.77% of the sample rests with the top ten. The sample's treatment or condition, from its label and the paper: allogeneic hematopoietic cell transplantation with graft depleted of TCRalphabeta T cells and CD19 B cells.

Sequencing was performed on PBMCs, taken before TCRalphabeta/CD19-depleted stem cell transplant. These receptors came from a girl aged 2 to 10 with congenital amegakaryocytic thrombocytopenia, due to receive a stem cell transplant.

A few counts support this clonotype. The chain combines TRBV12-3 or TRBV12-4 with TRBJ2-1, with 7 positions matching TRBD1. V shed 5 bases and J 6 bases; nucleotides not matched to a gene: 22. This CDR3 contains 19 residues. The CDR3 bases are TGTGCCAGCAGTCCCACGATCCGGGACAGTTGGGGGTTTACCAATGAGCAGTTCTTC. As protein: CASSPTIRDSWGFTNEQFF.

This clonotype came up many times. The chain is built from TRBV7-9 and TRBJ1-2; TRBD1 matches 7 bases. V lost 5 bases, J lost 3 bases, and 9 bases stayed unmatched. This CDR3 is 15 amino acids long. Germline V gene sequence: CDR1 SEHNR, CDR2 FQNEAQ (reference sequence). The DNA of the CDR3 is TGTGCCAGCAGCACGGGGGACAGAGCATACTATGGCTACACCTTC. It specifies CASSTGDRAYYGYTF.